The 9 T cell receptor beta chains given below trace back to one sample, sequenced in a study of shared clonotypes between healthy human individuals. Measured with immunoSEQ multiplex PCR; TCRdb has only the in-frame clones, and not every one. The sample records a few million clones, roughly nine tenths being singletons. The sequenced sample consisted of naive CD4+ T cells sorted from blood. Subset meaning: CD45RA+ positively selected. The receptors derive from a young man in good health.

This chain links TRBV19 with TRBJ1-5; D is unresolved. V dropped 5 bases and J dropped 5 bases, with 13 bases sitting between them. Per germline, CDR1 LNHDA and CDR2 SQIVND (reference sequence). The CDR3 consists of 14 residues. Written as DNA, the CDR3 is TGTGCCAGTAGTCCGCCGGGGATAGATCAGCCCCAGCATTTT. Protein product: CASSPPGIDQPQHF.

Comment on this clone: Other nucleotide sequences from this sample produce the same CDR3. This chain links TRBV2 with TRBJ2-7; 7 bases fit TRBD1. CDR3 length equals 12 residues. V gave up 8 bases and J gave up 2 bases; unmatched junction bases: 3. Germline CDR1 reads SNHLY; CDR2 reads FYNNEI. CDR3 bases: TGTGCCAGCCGTACAGGGGCCTACGAGCAGTACTTC. Amino acid sequence: CASRTGAYEQYF.

J is TRBJ2-2 and V is TRBV7-6, with D possibly matching TRBD2 (6 bases). Trimming took 1 base from V and 8 from J, leaving 11 bases between them. CDR3 size: 14 residues. Looked up from germline, CDR1 is SGHVS and CDR2 is FNYEAQ. This chain's CDR3 is CASSLVEGLGELFF. CDR3 nucleotides: TGTGCCAGCAGCTTAGTGGAGGGGTTGGGGGAGCTGTTTTTT.

As concerns this clone: An end of the junction does not agree with germline; a read error may underlie this. The rearrangement links TRBV2 to TRBJ1-1; D is perhaps TRBD1 (6 bases). This CDR3 spans 12 amino acids. Looked up from germline, CDR1 is SNHLY and CDR2 is FYNNEI. The CDR3: CAGGQRNTEALF. The CDR3, as DNA: TGTGCCGGTGGACAGCGAAACACTGAAGCTCTCTTT.

Turning to this clone: The same CDR3 arises from other DNA sequences in this sample as well. The chain combines TRBV5-1 with TRBJ2-7, with D possibly being TRBD1 (5 bases). Germline V gene data show CDR1 as SGHRS and CDR2 as YFSETQ. This CDR3 spans 12 amino acids. V lost 4 bases to trimming and J lost 3 bases, with 8 bases between them. The CDR3 nucleotides read TGCGCCAGCAGCCTGCAGGGCTACGAGCAGTACTTC. It yields the protein CASSLQGYEQYF.

This clone was recorded only once. The rearrangement joins TRBV27 to TRBJ1-3; 7 positions match TRBD1. Germline CDR1 reads MNHEY; CDR2 reads SMNVEV (reference sequence). Unmatched junction bases numbered 7, after V lost 7 bases and J lost 4 bases. This CDR3 is built from 14 residues. The CDR3 region has the DNA TGTGCCAGCAAGAACAGGGGTGGCGGAAACACCATATATTTT. Its protein product is CASKNRGGGNTIYF.

The rearrangement joins TRBV28 to TRBJ2-5, with 11 bases fitting TRBD2. This CDR3 contains 13 residues. After removal of 11 bases from V and 5 bases from J, the junction contained 7 bases not matched to a gene. Germline-derived CDR1 and CDR2 are MDHEN and SYDVKM. This CDR3 is CAASSGGRETQYF. CDR3 nucleotide sequence: TGTGCCGCGTCTAGCGGGGGGAGGGAGACCCAGTACTTC.

V usage is TRBV10-3 and J usage is TRBJ2-7, with 8 bases aligning to TRBD1. CDR3 size: 15 residues. Germline CDR1 and CDR2: ENHRY and SYGVKD. The trim removed 6 bases at V and 3 bases at J, leaving 10 bases unmatched. CDR3 nucleotide sequence: TGTGCCATCAGCTCAGGACAGGGTTCTTACTACGAGCAGTACTTC. Amino acid sequence: CAISSGQGSYYEQYF.

This clone was seen only a few times. The chain links TRBV5-4 to TRBJ1-2; the match to TRBD1 covers 7 bases. The length of the CDR3 is 15 residues. V gave up 4 bases and J gave up 6 bases; unmatched junction bases: 12. Germline V gives CDR1 SGHNT, CDR2 YYREEE (reference sequence). As DNA, the CDR3 is TGTGCCAGCAGCCTGGAGGGGGCGCGACAGGATGGCTACACCTTC. It codes for CASSLEGARQDGYTF.